This TCR beta chain was obtained from a study of T cell responses to AZD1222 COVID-19 vaccine (dated by TCRdb to the early 2020s). About the study as a whole: TCR sequencing was performed for roughly 250 trial participants, of whom about 210 were given two doses of AZD1222 and some 25 were given two doses of MenACWY control vaccine. Trial participants were enrolled into age subgroups of 18-55, 56-69 and 70-plus years, which contained 148, 28 and 57 TCR-sequenced participants, respectively. Overall study outcomes, separate from this receptor: Most participants were white British and females outnumbered males, and the authors suggested that clonal diversity may have been underestimated. The 56-69-year group was small, and its depth increase did not reach significance, likely because of low power. After two AZD1222 doses, both the breadth and the depth of spike-specific TCRs were significantly higher than at day 0 and than in MenACWY recipients. Because no day 14 peak-response samples were available, repertoires were characterized only after the peak T cell response. Reportedly, almost half of the unique spike-specific TCRs recognized epitopes lying outside the regions that are mutated in the B.1.351 and B.1.1.7 variants. Conclusions about previously exposed vaccinees are limited, since just a handful of AZD1222 recipients were seropositive for SARS-CoV-2 at baseline. Vaccine-associated CD4 TCRs spanned the whole spike protein, with dominant responses in regions 160-218 and 743-854.

The CDR3 regions of human TCRbeta chains were analyzed by immunosequencing. The paper's data handling went like this. Repertoire TCRs were matched against a reference library of SARS-CoV-2-specific TCRs generated with the MIRA antigen-specificity platform. Breadth was defined as the fraction of unique TCRs that were SARS-CoV-2-associated, and depth was defined as the fraction of total T cells that were SARS-CoV-2-associated. Each spike-specific TCR was assigned to its reactive spike region and to a CD4 or CD8 class using the MIRA data. Log10-transformed breadth and depth values were compared by one-way ANOVA with Sidak's multiple comparisons tests. TCRdb obtained this table from immuneACCESS and retained in-frame rearrangements with V and J assigned. These tables miss some clones; where compared with another copy, unresolved V genes account for less than half of the shortfall, and the remainder is unexplained. The DNA was the basis for D and trimming; V, J and clone size are from that table. Across this sample there are 200,000 to 250,000 clones, with more than 85% seen only once. About 1% of the sample comes from the top ten.

Read against the paper, the sample's time point label means: baseline before first vaccination. Read against the paper, the sample's treatment or condition label means: meningococcal conjugate vaccine given as trial control. Vaccinee samples came from UK trials COV001 and COV002, including a single-blind randomized controlled phase 2/3 trial of AZD1222 (ChAdOx1 nCoV-19) in healthy adults. For TCRbeta chain sequencing, PBMC samples were collected from trial participants at day 0 and at day 28 after the second dose. This clone was picked up a small number of times. Its binding antigen is unknown. Qualities for individual bases were not recorded, and no much larger clone is one base off. As encoded in the germline V gene, CDR1 is MNHEY while CDR2 is SVGAGI. Deletion took 7 bases off V and 4 bases off J, with a span of 13 bases between the germline ends. The cysteine opens and the phenylalanine closes a CDR3 of 13 amino acids. The only DNA kept is the CDR3, 39 bases in frame from the first base.

The chain links TRBV6-5 with TRBJ1-1; no confident D gene assignment can be made. This material consisted of peripheral blood, taken on day 0 of MenACWY control vaccination. This TCR derives from an adult in good health. The DNA sequence is as follows: TGTGCCAGCACATACGACATTCGCACTGAAGCTTTCTTT. Its translation is CASTYDIRTEAFF.